Sequencing of this TCR beta chain was carried out in a study of beta chain features in type 1 diabetes. Study outcomes and limitations: cDNA-based reads could over-represent cells with high TCR expression. Individuals with type 1 diabetes displayed fewer insertions and more deletions at VDJ junctions. Within each of all four CD4+ subsets, Type 1 diabetes patients had TCRB CDR3s that were moderately but significantly shorter.

The CDR3 has 13 amino acids. The V gene lost 4 bases and the J gene lost 1 base, with 11 bases spanning the gap. Germline CDR1 reads GTSNPN; CDR2 reads SVGIG (reference sequence). This clone was detected only a few times. Its target is not known. Reverse transcribing all isolated RNA meant expressed TCRB transcripts were sequenced. Data came from immunoSEQ multiplex PCR; TCRdb stores just in-frame clones and leaves some out. The repertoire includes about 290,000 clones, approximately 8% of them detected once, and approximately 1% sits in the top ten. Stem cell-like memory, regulatory, central memory and naive CD4+ cells were sorted via CD45RO/CCR7/CD25/CD127/CD95/CD27.

V usage is TRBV30 and J usage is TRBJ2-7, with D unclear. The sequencing sample was made of central memory CD4+ T cells from blood. This TCR came from a woman between 18 and 29 years old in good health. This chain's CDR3 is CAWNYGGSYEQYF. The CDR3 bases are TGTGCCTGGAATTACGGCGGTTCCTACGAGCAGTACTTC.